One and the same sample provided the 20 T cell receptor beta chains below, sequenced in a study of radiotherapy plus CTLA-4 blockade in lung cancer. The protocol was immunoSEQ multiplex PCR, while the TCRdb copy is restricted to in-frame clones and leaves out a portion. This sample yields under 100,000 clones, of which about four fifths are seen a single time; 13% to 15% belongs to the top ten. The source was peripheral blood, collected from a patient treated with radiotherapy plus ipilimumab. These receptors were taken from a human donor with non-small cell lung cancer that progressed on radiotherapy plus ipilimumab.

On this clone: Other DNA variants within this sample encode the same CDR3. This rearrangement joins TRBV18 to TRBJ2-7; no definite D call. V gave up 0 bases and J gave up 0 bases, with 3 bases separating them. Germline CDR1 reads KGHSH; CDR2 reads LQKENI. The length of the CDR3 is 13 residues. The CDR3 spells CASSPPSSYEQYF. As DNA, the CDR3 is TGTGCCAGCTCACCACCATCCTCCTACGAGCAGTACTTC.

This clone has only a few counts. The chain couples TRBV2 to TRBJ2-7; D is possibly TRBD2 (6 bases). The CDR3 loop spans 12 amino acids. The germline gives CDR1 SNHLY, CDR2 FYNNEI. V shed 6 bases and J shed 4 bases, with 10 bases lying between them. CDR3 region: CASRGGGYEQYF. Written as DNA, the CDR3 is TGTGCCAGCAGGGGTGGGGGGTACGAGCAGTACTTC.

The chain carries TRBV6-5 and TRBJ2-7; 7 bases fit TRBD2. The germline V gene has CDR1 MNHEY and CDR2 SVGAGI. V was pared by 0 bases and J by 2 bases, with 7 bases of the junction left unmatched. This CDR3 spans 16 amino acids. CDR3 nucleotides: TGTGCCAGCAGTTACTCTAGCGGGCCTTCCACCTACGAGCAGTACTTC. This codes for CASSYSSGPSTYEQYF.

The J gene is TRBJ2-2, the V gene TRBV19, with a weak D call TRBD1 (6 bases). There are 14 residues in the CDR3. Germline-derived CDR1 and CDR2 are LNHDA and SQIVND (reference sequence). V was cut by 8 bases and J by 6 bases, with 16 bases left in between. The CDR3, as DNA: TGTGCCAGTCAAATTCCACAGGGAGCCGGGGAGCTGTTTTTT. This sequence encodes CASQIPQGAGELFF.

V gene TRBV5-1 combines with J gene TRBJ2-5, with 13 bases fitting TRBD2. The J segment lost 2 bases and the V segment lost 3 bases, leaving 7 bases of the junction unmatched. The germline V gene encodes CDR1 SGHRS and CDR2 YFSETQ. CDR3 length: 17 residues. CDR3 nucleotides: TGCGCCAGCAGCTCAACTGGACTAGCGGGAGAGCAAGAGACCCAGTACTTC. It encodes CASSSTGLAGEQETQYF. Full variable domain (rest looked up from reference TRBV5-1 and TRBJ2-5): KAGVTQTPRYLIKTRGQQVTLSCSPISGHRSVSWYQQTPGQGLQFLFEYFSETQRNKGNFPGRFSGRQFSNSRSEMNVSTLELGDSALYLCASSSTGLAGEQETQYFGPGTRLLVL.

The chain has TRBV5-1 and TRBJ2-2; the match to TRBD2 covers 11 bases. CDR1 SGHRS and CDR2 YFSETQ come from the germline V gene. The V segment lost 0 bases and the J segment 6 bases; nucleotides outside the gene matches: 7. The CDR3 is 17 residues long. Here the CDR3 reads CASSLGASGRTSGELFF. CDR3 nucleotides: TGCGCCAGCAGCTTGGGCGCTAGCGGGAGGACGTCCGGGGAGCTGTTTTTT. Full variable domain (remainder filled in from reference TRBV5-1 and TRBJ2-2): KAGVTQTPRYLIKTRGQQVTLSCSPISGHRSVSWYQQTPGQGLQFLFEYFSETQRNKGNFPGRFSGRQFSNSRSEMNVSTLELGDSALYLCASSLGASGRTSGELFFGEGSRLTVL.

The chain joins TRBV4-1 to TRBJ1-3; no reliable D call. Trimming cost V 0 bases and J 1 base, with 7 bases left between them. The CDR3 extends over 15 amino acids. CDR1 is MGHRA and CDR2 is YSYEKL in the germline V gene. The chain's CDR3 is CASSQDVGSGNTIYF. Written as DNA, the CDR3 is TGCGCCAGCAGCCAAGACGTCGGGTCTGGAAACACCATATATTTT.

The CDR3 DNA is TGTGCCACCAGCAGAGAATTGGGACACTACTACGAGCAGTACTTC. It yields the protein CATSRELGHYYEQYF. The chain couples TRBV15 to TRBJ2-7; tentative D call: TRBD1 (6 bases). Looked up from germline, CDR1 is LNHNV and CDR2 is YYDKDF (reference sequence). V was pared by 0 bases and J by 3 bases, with 12 bases between. The CDR3 sequence is 15 residues long.

V gene TRBV10-3 combines with J gene TRBJ1-5; 9 bases map to TRBD1. The germline gives CDR1 ENHRY, CDR2 SYGVKD. The CDR3 runs to 14 residues. Germline trimming cut 6 bases from V and 6 bases from J; bases unmatched to any gene: 6. For the CDR3, the DNA is TGTGCCATCAGCCCGGGACAGGGTACTCAGCCCCAGCATTTT. It is translated as CAISPGQGTQPQHF.

Written as DNA, the CDR3 is TGTGCCATACGTCCAACAGGGCCGGGTTTGGCGTACGAGCAGTACTTC. Translation gives CAIRPTGPGLAYEQYF. The chain is built from TRBV10-3 and TRBJ2-7; tentatively, D is TRBD1 (6 bases). This CDR3 is built from 16 residues. CDR1 ENHRY and CDR2 SYGVKD come from the germline V gene. The V gene lost 9 bases and the J gene lost 4 bases, with 25 bases spanning the gap.

V usage is TRBV2 and J usage is TRBJ2-7, with 10 bases lining up with TRBD1. Germline V gene lookup returns CDR1 SNHLY and CDR2 FYNNEI. This CDR3 is built from 15 residues. The trim removed 5 bases at V and 2 bases at J, leaving 6 bases unmatched. CDR3 coding DNA: TGTGCCAGCAGTCGGGACAGGGGAATGACCTACGAGCAGTACTTC. Translation gives CASSRDRGMTYEQYF.

The rearrangement links TRBV29-1 to TRBJ2-1, with D possibly being TRBD2 (7 bases). The V end was cut by 4 bases, the J end by 4 bases, with 17 bases between. The CDR3 has 15 amino acids. CDR1 and CDR2 from the germline V gene are SQVTM and ANQGSEA. DNA for the CDR3: TGCAGCGTTGGGTGGATGGGGGGGCCGTACAATGAGCAGTTCTTC. Protein: CSVGWMGGPYNEQFF.

This clone occurred a few times. The DNA of the CDR3 is TGTGCCAGCAGCGCGTCGATCGGGACAGACTATGGCTACACCTTC. Its protein product is CASSASIGTDYGYTF. V is TRBV9 and J is TRBJ1-2, with 7 bases lining up with TRBD1. The V and J ends lost 3 bases and 3 bases, in that order; junction bases with no gene match: 8. Germline assignment: CDR1 SGDLS and CDR2 YYNGEE. This CDR3 contains 15 residues. The complete variable domain, with remaining parts taken from reference TRBV9 and TRBJ1-2, reads DSGVTQTPKHLITATGQRVTLRCSPRSGDLSVYWYQQSLDQGLQFLIQYYNGEERAKGNILERFSAQQFPDLHSELNLSSLELGDSALYFCASSASIGTDYGYTFGSGTRLTVV.

The J gene is TRBJ1-6, the V gene TRBV6-1; tentatively, D is TRBD1 (5 bases). With 3 bases removed from V and 7 bases from J, the gap between germline ends came to 16 bases. The germline V gene has CDR1 MNHNS and CDR2 SASEGT. The CDR3 spans 16 residues. The CDR3 DNA is TGTGCCAGCAGTGACTTCAGGGAGTCCCCCAATTCACCCCTCCACTTT. Protein: CASSDFRESPNSPLHF.

V usage is TRBV10-2 and J usage is TRBJ1-1, with TRBD1 matching over 10 bases. Per germline, CDR1 WSHSY and CDR2 SAAADI. CDR3 length: 13 amino acids. V dropped 6 bases and J dropped 4; count of bases not matched to a gene: 2. The CDR3, as DNA: TGCGCCAGCAGCGGGACAGGGGCCACTGAAGCTTTCTTT. It specifies CASSGTGATEAFF.

V gene TRBV7-2 combines with J gene TRBJ2-1, with 14 bases identical to TRBD2. Germline assignment: CDR1 SGHTA and CDR2 FQGNSA. The CDR3 runs to 16 residues. The trim removed 2 bases at V and 4 bases at J, leaving 1 base unmatched. CDR3 coding DNA: TGTGCCAGCAGCTTACGGACTAGCGGGGGGTACAATGAGCAGTTCTTC. Translated, it gives CASSLRTSGGYNEQFF.

The chain joins TRBV29-1 to TRBJ1-6; unclear D gene. There are 13 residues in the CDR3. Trimming cost V 5 bases and J 7 bases, with 12 bases left between them. The V gene's germline CDR1 is SQVTM and CDR2 ANQGSEA. Written as DNA, the CDR3 is TGCAGCGTTCGGTTACAGATAAATTCACCCCTCCACTTT. Translation gives CSVRLQINSPLHF. Full variable domain (rest looked up from reference TRBV29-1 and TRBJ1-6): SAVISQKPSRDICQRGTSLTIQCQVDSQVTMMFWYRQQPGQSLTLIATANQGSEATYESGFVIDKFPISRPNLTFSTLTVSNMSPEDSSIYLCSVRLQINSPLHFGNGTRLTVT.

The chain uses TRBV5-4 and TRBJ2-3; D gene uncertain. Trimming pared 4 bases from V and 6 bases from J, leaving 15 bases between. CDR1 and CDR2 (germline): SGHNT, YYREEE (reference sequence). The CDR3 contains 14 residues. The CDR3 sequence: CASSLESGGDTQYF. The CDR3 nucleotides are TGTGCCAGCAGCCTTGAGTCCGGCGGTGATACGCAGTATTTT.

The rearrangement uses TRBV19 and TRBJ2-1; 13 bases are a match to TRBD2. Germline V CDR1 and CDR2: LNHDA, SQIVND (reference sequence). Trimming took 6 bases from V and 8 from J; bases not matched to a gene: 4. This CDR3 comprises 14 residues. The CDR3 sequence: CASSTSGGGYEQFF. The CDR3 DNA follows: TGTGCCAGTAGCACTAGCGGGGGGGGCTATGAGCAGTTCTTC.

This clone was detected only once. The chain recombines TRBV25-1 with TRBJ1-2; D ambiguous. CDR1 is MGHDK and CDR2 is SYGVNS in the germline V gene. The CDR3 totals 14 residues. Trimming left V 5 bases short and J 0 bases short, with 10 bases between. CDR3 amino acids: CASSFDGSNYGYTF. CDR3 in DNA: TGTGCCAGCAGTTTTGACGGATCTAACTATGGCTACACCTTC.